Following are 8 T cell receptor beta chains from one sample sequenced in a study of T cells in Graves' hyperthyroidism and ophthalmopathy. Researchers took RNA transcripts and amplified the TCR beta CDR3 regions from them. With the HTBI primer set, the TCR CDR3 went through a first round of RT-PCR. TCRdb re-called the multiplex PCR reads through MiXCR, storing one row per CDR3 protein. The sample consists of hundreds of thousands of distinct CDR3 sequences, approximately 15% of them appearing once. Sequenced: blood. The source of these receptors is a woman between 40 and 50 years old with Graves' ophthalmopathy.

This chain uses TRBV29-1 with TRBJ1-1; 7 nucleotides align to TRBD1. The V gene's germline CDR1 is SQVTM and CDR2 ANQGSEA. The CDR3 runs to 15 residues. V lost 2 bases to trimming and J lost 0 bases; unmatched junction nucleotides: 6. CDR3 loop: CSVEPHRGLNTEAFF. The CDR3 DNA follows: TGCAGCGTTGAACCACACAGGGGCTTGAACACTGAAGCTTTCTTT.

In its sample, this clonotype was seen many times. The chain recombines TRBV5-1 with TRBJ2-7; D remains ambiguous. CDR3 length: 12 residues. The V gene's germline CDR1 is SGHRS and CDR2 YFSETQ. V lost 4 bases, J lost 5 bases, and 10 bases lay in between. The CDR3 is CASSPESDEQYF. The CDR3 DNA reads as TGCGCCAGCAGCCCAGAATCAGACGAGCAGTACTTC. Drawing the rest from reference TRBV5-1 and TRBJ2-7, the complete variable domain is KAGVTQTPRYLIKTRGQQVTLSCSPISGHRSVSWYQQTPGQGLQFLFEYFSETQRNKGNFPGRFSGRQFSNSRSEMNVSTLELGDSALYLCASSPESDEQYFGPGTRLTVT.

In this sample, this clonotype turned up a few times. The rearrangement links TRBV27 to TRBJ2-2, with a tentative D call TRBD1 (6 bases). V lost 4 bases and J lost 0, with 15 bases in between. CDR3 length: 17 residues. Germline loops: CDR1 MNHEY, CDR2 SMNVEV (reference sequence). The CDR3 protein is CASSSLYRVSNTGELFF. The CDR3, as DNA: TGTGCCAGCAGTTCCTTGTACAGGGTCTCGAACACCGGGGAGCTGTTTTTT.

This clonotype was found many times. The chain is built from TRBV7-3 and TRBJ2-2; D may match TRBD1 or TRBD2 (5 bases each). The V end lost 7 bases, the J end lost 6 bases, and 18 bases lay between the germline ends. The CDR3 consists of 15 residues. CDR1 is SGHTA, CDR2 FQGTGA, per germline. CDR3 sequence (DNA): TGTGCCAGCACGAAAGGGATTATGGGGGCCGGGGAGCTGTTTTTT. Its protein is CASTKGIMGAGELFF. The whole variable domain, filled in from reference TRBV7-3 and TRBJ2-2, reads GAGVSQTPSNKVTEKGKYVELRCDPISGHTALYWYRQSLGQGPEFLIYFQGTGAADDSGLPNDRFFAVRPEGSVSTLKIQRTERGDSAVYLCASTKGIMGAGELFFGEGSRLTVL.

This clonotype was recorded a few times. The chain recombines TRBV28 with TRBJ1-2; D remains unclear. V shed 5 bases and J shed 3 bases, with 10 bases lying between them. This CDR3 is 13 amino acids long. CDR1 and CDR2 from the germline V gene are MDHEN and SYDVKM. DNA of the CDR3: TGTGCCAGCAGTCTACTGATTCACTATGGCTACACCTTC. Protein: CASSLLIHYGYTF.

This clonotype was seen at least ten times. The rearrangement joins TRBV6-1 to TRBJ2-2; TRBD2 matches at 9 bases. The CDR3 consists of 13 residues. Trimming removed 10 bases from V and 5 bases from J; junction bases left unmatched: 5. The V gene's germline CDR1 is MNHNS and CDR2 SASEGT. Here the CDR3 DNA reads TGTGCCACCGGGACTAGCACGACCGGGGAGCTGTTTTTT. It encodes CATGTSTTGELFF.

The sample holds many counts of this clonotype. J is TRBJ1-5 and V is TRBV28; no reliable D call. V was pared by 5 bases and J by 2 bases, with 10 bases between. This CDR3 spans 14 amino acids. Germline lookup yields CDR1 MDHEN and CDR2 SYDVKM. The CDR3: CASSVGWRNQPQHF. The DNA for the CDR3 is TGTGCCAGCAGTGTGGGATGGCGCAATCAGCCCCAGCATTTT.

The chain has TRBV6-1 and TRBJ1-2; 7 bases are shared with TRBD1. The CDR3 spans 13 residues. Germline V CDR1 and CDR2: MNHNS, SASEGT. Trimming removed 6 bases from V and 3 bases from J; junction bases left unmatched: 4. The CDR3 here is CASRTGIDYGYTF. In nucleotides, the CDR3 is TGTGCCAGCAGGACAGGGATCGACTATGGCTACACCTTC.